A selection of T cell receptor beta chains follows, all from one sample in a study of Ad26.COV2.S vaccination and SARS-CoV-2 variants. Using immunoSEQ multiplex PCR, the repertoire was profiled, and TCRdb retains in-frame clones only, with some absent. Among some 250,000 clones listed, approximately 90% were seen once. The source was peripheral blood, collected in a trial of Ad26.COV2.S vaccine versus placebo. The source of these receptors is a person aged 18-60 years who received the Ad26.COV2.S COVID-19 vaccine or a placebo. Each CDR3 is given with its conserved first and last residue. A D gene is named only where the DNA matches it firmly. Clone size is stated in some rows and not others, as once, few, many or a class when expanded.

TRBV30	TRBJ2-2	NA	NA	TGTGCCTGGAGTGTTCTCGGGGTAAACACCGGGGAGCTGTTTTTT	CAWSVLGVNTGELFF
TRBV5-6	TRBJ2-5	NA	NA	TGTGCCAGCAGCTTGGTTAGCCAAGAGACCCAGTACTTC	CASSLVSQETQYF
TRBV10-3	TRBJ2-3	NA	once	TGTGCCATCAGGAGACAGGATACGCAGTATTTT	CAIRRQDTQYF
TRBV3-1/TRBV3-2	TRBJ2-7	TRBD1	NA	TGTGCCAGCAGCAGCCGACAGGGGGTCTACTTC	CASSSRQGVYF
TRBV30	TRBJ1-4	NA	NA	TGTGCCTGGAGCCGGGGGGATTTAGAAAAACTGTTTTTT	CAWSRGDLEKLFF
TRBV10-1	TRBJ2-2	TRBD1	NA	TGCGCCAGCAGTGAAGTTCCGGGATCAGGGGGCACCGGGGAGCTGTTTTTT	CASSEVPGSGGTGELFF
TRBV5-6	TRBJ2-7	NA	NA	TGTGCCAGCAGCTCCGATAGGGTGGGCCTACACGAGCAGTACTTC	CASSSDRVGLHEQYF
TRBV4-2	TRBJ2-3	TRBD2	NA	TGTGCCAGCAGCCAAAATAGCGGGCAGGGAGATACGCAGTATTTT	CASSQNSGQGDTQYF
TRBV14	TRBJ2-3	NA	NA	TGTGCCAGCAGCCGGGACTTTGGGGATACGCAGTATTTT	CASSRDFGDTQYF
TRBV6-6	TRBJ1-6	NA	NA	TGTGCCAGCAGTTACCTCGGGAGGGGGAATTCACCCCTCCACTTT	CASSYLGRGNSPLHF
TRBV10-3	TRBJ2-5	TRBD1	NA	TGTGCCATCTTGGACCCAGGGGGGACCCAGTACTTC	CAILDPGGTQYF
TRBV19	TRBJ1-3	NA	NA	TGTGCCAGTAGTACTACAGAAGGAAACACCATATATTTT	CASSTTEGNTIYF
TRBV7-2	TRBJ2-5	TRBD2	NA	TGTGCCAGCAGCATGGGACTAGCGGGAGTAGGAGAGACCCAGTACTTC	CASSMGLAGVGETQYF
TRBV6-4	TRBJ2-1	NA	NA	TGTGCCAGCAGTGACGGAGGGAGTAGGGTAAATGAGCAGTTCTTC	CASSDGGSRVNEQFF
TRBV11-2	TRBJ1-5	NA	NA	TGTGCCAGCAGCTTAGGTTGGCAGGGAAATCAGCCCCAGCATTTT	CASSLGWQGNQPQHF
TRBV9	TRBJ2-1	TRBD2	NA	TGTGCCAGCACCAAAGGACCGACTAGCCCCAATGAGCAGTTCTTC	CASTKGPTSPNEQFF
TRBV28	TRBJ1-1	TRBD1	NA	TGTGCCAGCAGTAGTGGACAGGGGGCTTTCTCTGAAGCTTTCTTT	CASSSGQGAFSEAFF
TRBV15	TRBJ2-2	NA	NA	TGTGCCACCACAGTCCAGGGTGGAATCGGGGAGCTGTTTTTT	CATTVQGGIGELFF
TRBV27	TRBJ2-1	TRBD2	NA	TGTGCCAGCAGCCTAAGGCCTAGGGTCGGGACTAGCGGGGCCCGCTCCTACAATGAGCAGTTCTTC	CASSLRPRVGTSGARSYNEQFF
TRBV4-1	TRBJ1-4	NA	NA	TGCGCCAGCAGCCAAGAAGTGGGACTGCTGCCCCAAAAACTGTTTTTT	CASSQEVGLLPQKLFF
TRBV6-2/TRBV6-3	TRBJ2-3	TRBD1	NA	TGTGCCAGCAGTTACGTGGGACAGCCCACAGATACGCAGTATTTT	CASSYVGQPTDTQYF
TRBV27	TRBJ2-5	TRBD1	NA	TGTGCCAGCAGTTTCGCGGACAGGGGGCCTGAGACCCAGTACTTC	CASSFADRGPETQYF
TRBV15	TRBJ2-1	NA	once	TGTGCCACCAGCAGTGGTGGAGGGAATGAGCAGTTCTTC	CATSSGGGNEQFF
TRBV7-2	TRBJ1-1	TRBD1	NA	TGTGCCAGCATGCCTAGGGACAGCTTCATGAACACTGAAGCTTTCTTT	CASMPRDSFMNTEAFF
TRBV25-1	TRBJ2-1	TRBD2	NA	TGTGCCAGCAGAGGACTAGCTTTCGGCAATGAGCAGTTCTTC	CASRGLAFGNEQFF
TRBV20-1	TRBJ1-2	NA	once	TGCAGTGCTAGTGGGGCAGGTGGCTATGGCTACACCTTC	CSASGAGGYGYTF
TRBV19	TRBJ2-3	NA	NA	TGTGCCAGTAGTATTTCAGGGAATTTTGATACGCAGTATTTT	CASSISGNFDTQYF
TRBV28	TRBJ2-5	TRBD1	NA	TGTGCCACCAGTGAGAGGACAGGGGGTCAAGAGACCCAGTACTTC	CATSERTGGQETQYF
TRBV5-1	TRBJ2-6	TRBD1	NA	TGCGCCAGCAGCCCTAGGGGGACAGGTACTGGGGCCAACGTCCTGACTTTC	CASSPRGTGTGANVLTF
TRBV5-1	TRBJ1-6	TRBD1	NA	TGCGCCAGCAGCTTGTCCCCAACAGGGGCCAGCAATTCACCCCTCCACTTT	CASSLSPTGASNSPLHF
TRBV27	TRBJ1-6	TRBD1	NA	TGTGCCAGCGGGACAGGTCCTTCACCCCTCCACTTT	CASGTGPSPLHF
TRBV15	TRBJ2-7	TRBD2	NA	TGTGCCACCAGCAGAGTACCCCCAGGACTAGCGGGACACCACGAGCAGTACTTC	CATSRVPPGLAGHHEQYF
TRBV30	TRBJ1-1	NA	NA	TGTGCCTGGAGTATCGGCAGGAGGAACACTGAAGCTTTCTTT	CAWSIGRRNTEAFF
TRBV7-3	TRBJ2-7	TRBD1	NA	TGTGCCAGCAGCGTGGGACAGGGGGGCGAGCAGTACTTC	CASSVGQGGEQYF
TRBV7-9	TRBJ1-1	NA	NA	TGTGCCAGCAGCCCAGAGCCCCCCCTGGGCCCTGAAGCTTTCTTT	CASSPEPPLGPEAFF
TRBV5-1	TRBJ2-7	TRBD1	once	TGCGCCAGCAGGAGGCAGGGGGCAGGGGAGCAGTACTTC	CASRRQGAGEQYF
TRBV6-5	TRBJ2-1	NA	NA	TGTGCCAGCAGTTCCCCCTGGGCAGGGAACAATGAGCAGTTCTTC	CASSSPWAGNNEQFF
TRBV5-1	TRBJ1-2	NA	once	TGCGCCAGCAGCGATGGCCTGACCCGTGGCTACACCTTC	CASSDGLTRGYTF
TRBV6-5	TRBJ2-7	NA	NA	TGTGCCAGCGATTTAAACTCCTACGAGCAGTACTTC	CASDLNSYEQYF
TRBV7-2	TRBJ2-7	NA	NA	TGTGCCAGCAGCTTAGTAGGGGAGTCGGTAGGAGAGCAGTACTTC	CASSLVGESVGEQYF
TRBV28	TRBJ2-2	NA	NA	TGTGCCAGTAGGGGGGGTCCCACCACCGGGGAGCTGTTTTTT	CASRGGPTTGELFF
TRBV6-5	TRBJ2-1	NA	NA	TGTGCCAGCAGTTACGGCGGGAACTCCTACAATGAGCAGTTCTTC	CASSYGGNSYNEQFF
TRBV28	TRBJ1-1	NA	NA	TGTGCCAGCAGTAAGCCCTTATCGGGCACTGAAGCTTTCTTT	CASSKPLSGTEAFF